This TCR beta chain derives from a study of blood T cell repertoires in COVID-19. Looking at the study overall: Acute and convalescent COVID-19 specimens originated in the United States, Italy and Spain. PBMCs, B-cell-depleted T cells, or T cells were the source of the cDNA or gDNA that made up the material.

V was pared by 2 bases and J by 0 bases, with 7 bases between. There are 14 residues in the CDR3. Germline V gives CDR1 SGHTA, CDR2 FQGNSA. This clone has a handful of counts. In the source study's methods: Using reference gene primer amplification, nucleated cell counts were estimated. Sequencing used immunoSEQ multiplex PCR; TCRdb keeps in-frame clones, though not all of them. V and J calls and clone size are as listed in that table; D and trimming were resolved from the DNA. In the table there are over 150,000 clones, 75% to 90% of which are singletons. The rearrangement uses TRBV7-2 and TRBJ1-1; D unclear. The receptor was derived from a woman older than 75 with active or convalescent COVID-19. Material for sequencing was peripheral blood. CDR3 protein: CASSLRVMNTEAFF. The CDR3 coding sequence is TGTGCCAGCAGCTTACGGGTCATGAACACTGAAGCTTTCTTT.